These 27 T cell receptor beta chains were sequenced from one sample in a study of CD8+ T cells in alopecia areata. Treatment defined: oral pan-JAK inhibitor, 5-10 mg twice daily. Sequencing templates came from extracted RNA that was reverse transcribed into cDNA. Libraries were prepared by immunoSEQ multiplex PCR; TCRdb keeps only in-frame clonotypes and omits some of them. Counted here are 200,000 to 250,000 clones, less than 65% occurring once; the ten biggest clones make up more than 3.5%. Source: CD4+ T cells sorted from blood, taken at week 4, from a patient treated with tofacitinib. These receptors were taken from a human donor with alopecia areata.

CDR3 sequence: CASSLDQTYEQYF. The CDR3 region has the DNA TGTGCCAGCAGCTTAGACCAGACCTACGAGCAGTACTTC. The rearrangement joins TRBV7-2 to TRBJ2-7; unclear D gene. Trimming took off 1 base at V and 2 bases at J, with 6 bases between the two ends. The CDR3 extends over 13 amino acids. Germline CDR1 reads SGHTA; CDR2 reads FQGNSA. Complete variable domain (other parts from reference TRBV7-2 and TRBJ2-7): GAGVSQSPSNKVTEKGKDVELRCDPISGHTALYWYRQSLGQGLEFLIYFQGNSAPDKSGLPSDRFSAERTGGSVSTLTIQRTQQEDSAVYLCASSLDQTYEQYFGPGTRLTVT.

The chain is built from TRBV5-4 and TRBJ2-5; D may be TRBD1 (5 bases). Trimming shortened V by 1 base and J by 5 bases, and 12 bases separated the two germline ends. The CDR3 covers 14 residues. Germline-derived CDR1 and CDR2 are SGHNT and YYREEE (reference sequence). CDR3 sequence reads: CASSLKGVGETQYF. The CDR3 bases are TGTGCCAGCAGCTTGAAAGGGGTAGGGGAGACCCAGTACTTC.

The DNA of the CDR3 is TGCGCCAGCAGCCAAGATTTACCCTCGGGACAGGGCGGCGGCTACACCTTC. The encoded protein is CASSQDLPSGQGGGYTF. J is TRBJ1-2 and V is TRBV4-3, with 9 bases identical to TRBD1. Germline CDR1 is LGHNA and CDR2 is YSLEER. The trim removed 0 bases at V and 8 bases at J, leaving 13 bases unmatched. This CDR3 region has 17 residues.

J is TRBJ1-2 and V is TRBV5-5; D gene uncertain. The CDR3 is 16 residues long. The V end lost 0 bases, the J end lost 0 bases, and 12 bases lay between the germline ends. CDR1 is SGHKS, CDR2 YYEKEE, per germline (reference sequence). CDR3 nucleotides: TGTGCCAGCAGCTTGGCGATGCTAGGAGCTAACTATGGCTACACCTTC. It codes for CASSLAMLGANYGYTF.

This chain joins TRBV29-1 and TRBJ2-1; TRBD2 matches 12 bases. Germline loops: CDR1 SQVTM, CDR2 ANQGSEA. The CDR3 totals 15 residues. The V and J ends lost 4 bases and 5 bases, in that order; junction bases with no gene match: 6. CDR3 nucleotide sequence: TGCAGCGTTGCCAAACGACTAGCGGGGGACAATGAGCAGTTCTTC. It translates to CSVAKRLAGDNEQFF.

The chain combines TRBV7-2 with TRBJ2-1, with a weak D call TRBD1 (6 bases). V lost 4 bases, J lost 6 bases, and 25 bases lay in between. This CDR3 has 18 amino acids. CDR1 and CDR2 from the germline V gene are SGHTA and FQGNSA. The CDR3 protein is CASSSTPPTGSPGNEQFF. In DNA form, the CDR3 reads TGTGCCAGCAGCTCTACTCCCCCAACAGGGAGCCCGGGCAATGAGCAGTTCTTC.

The chain uses TRBV11-2 and TRBJ1-1; D gene uncertain. CDR3 length: 13 amino acids. Looked up from germline, CDR1 is SGHAT and CDR2 is FQNNGV. Trimming stripped 2 bases from V and 1 base from J, with 5 bases between. CDR3 sequence: CASSLRENTEAFF. The CDR3 bases are TGTGCCAGCAGCTTACGGGAGAACACTGAAGCTTTCTTT.

This clone was observed a few times. This chain joins TRBV5-1 and TRBJ2-6; D unclear. The CDR3 is 15 amino acids. CDR1 is SGHRS, CDR2 YFSETQ, per germline. Trimming removed 6 bases from V and 0 bases from J, with 10 bases in between. The DNA for the CDR3 is TGCGCCAGCACCCCACTTTTCTCTGGGGCCAACGTCCTGACTTTC. This encodes CASTPLFSGANVLTF.

The chain combines TRBV5-6 with TRBJ2-3; weak D call: TRBD1 (5 bases). Germline V CDR1 and CDR2: SGHDT, YYEEEE. The CDR3 loop spans 16 amino acids. Trimming stripped 3 bases from V and 5 bases from J, with 19 bases between. CDR3 protein: CASSSDLGRNVDTQYF. Written as DNA, the CDR3 is TGTGCCAGCAGCTCTGACTTGGGGCGGAACGTAGATACGCAGTATTTT.

V gene TRBV29-1 combines with J gene TRBJ2-3, with TRBD1 as a possible D gene (8 bases). This CDR3 region has 18 residues. Per the germline V gene, CDR1 is SQVTM and CDR2 is ANQGSEA. With 6 bases removed from V and 2 bases from J, the gap between germline ends came to 27 bases. CDR3 sequence (DNA): TGCAGCGTGGGGGGGGCGACAGGGGAAGTAGAACACACAGATACGCAGTATTTT. It is translated as CSVGGATGEVEHTDTQYF.

This chain uses TRBV7-2 with TRBJ2-5; tentative D call: TRBD2 (5 bases). Trimming removed 7 bases from V and 2 bases from J, with 17 bases in between. The CDR3 is 15 amino acids. Germline assignment: CDR1 SGHTA and CDR2 FQGNSA. The CDR3 coding sequence is TGTGCCAGCACCCGCGGAGGCGGAACTCAAGAGACCCAGTACTTC. Translating it yields CASTRGGGTQETQYF. Full variable domain (outside the CDR3, taken from reference TRBV7-2 and TRBJ2-5): GAGVSQSPSNKVTEKGKDVELRCDPISGHTALYWYRQSLGQGLEFLIYFQGNSAPDKSGLPSDRFSAERTGGSVSTLTIQRTQQEDSAVYLCASTRGGGTQETQYFGPGTRLLVL.

The chain couples TRBV4-1 to TRBJ2-7; TRBD1 matches 9 bases. Trimming at V came to 3 bases and at J to 3 bases, leaving 6 bases not matched to a gene. From germline, CDR1 is MGHRA and CDR2 YSYEKL. The CDR3 has 15 amino acids. This CDR3 is CASSQPTGGHYEQYF. The DNA of the CDR3 is TGCGCCAGCAGCCAGCCGACAGGGGGTCACTACGAGCAGTACTTC.

The chain couples TRBV4-1 to TRBJ1-1; D is unclear. This CDR3 is built from 15 residues. V was clipped by 0 bases and J by 1 base, with 9 bases between them. Looked up from germline, CDR1 is MGHRA and CDR2 is YSYEKL. CDR3 in DNA: TGCGCCAGCAGCCAAGAAGTTGCAGGGAACACTGAAGCTTTCTTT. Translated: CASSQEVAGNTEAFF.

This chain joins TRBV19 and TRBJ1-1; the match to TRBD1 covers 7 bases. Trimming at V came to 6 bases and at J to 1 base, leaving 8 bases not matched to a gene. CDR1 LNHDA and CDR2 SQIVND come from the germline V gene (reference sequence). The CDR3 extends over 15 amino acids. CDR3 nucleotides: TGTGCCAGTAGGCGGGACAGCGGTCGGAACACTGAAGCTTTCTTT. Protein: CASRRDSGRNTEAFF.

The CDR3 here is CASSQDRRGGRTDTQYF. CDR3 in DNA: TGCGCCAGCAGCCAAGATAGGCGCGGGGGACGCACAGATACGCAGTATTTT. V gene TRBV4-3 combines with J gene TRBJ2-3; TRBD2 matches 7 bases. Germline V gene sequence: CDR1 LGHNA, CDR2 YSLEER. The J segment lost 1 base and the V segment lost 0 bases, leaving 7 bases of the junction unmatched. CDR3 length: 17 residues.

The chain carries TRBV5-1 and TRBJ2-3, with 9 bases lining up with TRBD2. Germline CDR1 and CDR2: SGHRS and YFSETQ. The V and J ends lost 7 bases and 0 bases, in that order; junction bases with no gene match: 6. CDR3 length: 15 residues. The CDR3 spells CASGSSGASTDTQYF. CDR3 DNA: TGCGCCAGCGGGTCTAGCGGGGCTAGCACAGATACGCAGTATTTT.

The chain combines TRBV29-1 with TRBJ2-1, with D possibly being TRBD2 (6 bases). The V end was cut by 2 bases, the J end by 0 bases, with 17 bases between. The germline gives CDR1 SQVTM, CDR2 ANQGSEA. There are 17 residues in the CDR3. In nucleotides, the CDR3 is TGCAGCGTTGAACTCCGGGGGTTAGGACCCTCCTACAATGAGCAGTTCTTC. This encodes CSVELRGLGPSYNEQFF.

This chain links TRBV7-2 with TRBJ1-5; no reliable D call. The ends were cut back, 5 bases at V and 2 bases at J, with 10 bases in the middle. The length of the CDR3 is 14 residues. CDR1 is SGHTA and CDR2 is FQGNSA in the germline V gene. CDR3 in DNA: TGTGCCAGCAGCCTAGGGAATGGCAATCAGCCCCAGCATTTT. Protein: CASSLGNGNQPQHF.

This clone was observed a few times. CDR3 bases: TGCAGTGCTAGAATTGGAGGGGTGGAGTTCTTC. This encodes CSARIGGVEFF. The chain uses TRBV20-1 and TRBJ2-1, with D possibly matching TRBD2 (6 bases). The CDR3 runs to 11 residues. Germline CDR1 is DFQATT and CDR2 is SNEGSKA (reference sequence). V dropped 2 bases and J dropped 14 bases, with 13 bases sitting between them.

The chain uses TRBV7-9 and TRBJ2-5; D is possibly TRBD1 or TRBD2 (5 bases each). V shed 3 bases and J shed 7 bases, with 18 bases lying between them. This CDR3 region has 15 residues. From germline, CDR1 is SEHNR and CDR2 FQNEAQ (reference sequence). CDR3 region: CASSFAGTSIGTQYF. CDR3 in DNA: TGTGCCAGCAGCTTCGCCGGGACCTCGATCGGGACCCAGTACTTC.

This clone appeared a few times. V usage is TRBV29-1 and J usage is TRBJ2-3, with TRBD1 as a possible D gene (5 bases). The CDR3 is 13 amino acids. In germline, CDR1 is SQVTM, CDR2 ANQGSEA. V was trimmed by 7 bases and J by 0 bases, leaving 11 bases between them. CDR3 bases: TGCAGCGCCACCAGGGTTAGCACAGATACGCAGTATTTT. It encodes CSATRVSTDTQYF.

V and J are TRBV10-3 and TRBJ2-5; a possible D gene is TRBD1 (6 bases). Trimming pared 10 bases from V and 4 bases from J, leaving 16 bases between. The CDR3 covers 13 residues. Germline CDR1 reads ENHRY; CDR2 reads SYGVKD. CDR3 residues: CATSNVGAETQYF. The CDR3 DNA is TGTGCCACATCGAACGTGGGGGCAGAGACCCAGTACTTC.

The sample holds a few counts of this clone. V gene TRBV19 combines with J gene TRBJ1-2, with D uncertain. V was pared by 5 bases and J by 8 bases, with 12 bases between. CDR1 LNHDA and CDR2 SQIVND come from the germline V gene (reference sequence). The length of the CDR3 is 12 residues. The CDR3 sequence is CASSSPGVGYTF. For the CDR3, the DNA is TGTGCCAGTAGTTCCCCCGGAGTCGGCTACACCTTC.

This clone has more than one count but fewer than ten. The V call is TRBV6-6, the J call TRBJ1-5; TRBD1 matches 8 bases. With V trimmed by 6 bases and J by 4 bases, 5 bases remained unmatched. Germline V gene data show CDR1 as MNHNY and CDR2 as SVGAGI (reference sequence). The CDR3 loop spans 14 amino acids. The CDR3 bases are TGTGCCAGCAGCGGGACAGGCGGAAATCAGCCCCAGCATTTT. Its protein product is CASSGTGGNQPQHF.

Only one count was recorded for this clone. The V gene is TRBV30, the J gene TRBJ1-2, with no clear D. Trimming removed 4 bases at V and 8 bases at J, with 17 bases between. The CDR3 sequence is 13 residues long. The germline V gene has CDR1 GTSNPN and CDR2 SVGIG (reference sequence). The CDR3 loop is CAWTLRGVVGYTF. CDR3 nucleotide sequence: TGTGCCTGGACCCTCCGAGGAGTGGTAGGCTACACCTTC.

The chain has TRBV6-5 and TRBJ1-1, with a weak D call TRBD1 (6 bases). Trimming pared 2 bases from V and 4 bases from J, leaving 14 bases between. The CDR3 loop spans 15 amino acids. Germline CDR1 is MNHEY and CDR2 is SVGAGI. For the CDR3, the DNA is TGTGCCAGCAGTTACAATGGGGGCCGGGGCACTGAAGCTTTCTTT. Translation: CASSYNGGRGTEAFF.

This clone was seen a few times. The gene calls are TRBV4-1 and TRBJ1-6; D not certain. The CDR3 has 15 amino acids. Germline CDR1 MGHRA, CDR2 YSYEKL. The ends were cut back, 0 bases at V and 10 bases at J, with 13 bases in the middle. The CDR3 region has the DNA TGCGCCAGCAGCCAAGATCCTGGGATATTATCACCCCTCCACTTT. As protein: CASSQDPGILSPLHF.